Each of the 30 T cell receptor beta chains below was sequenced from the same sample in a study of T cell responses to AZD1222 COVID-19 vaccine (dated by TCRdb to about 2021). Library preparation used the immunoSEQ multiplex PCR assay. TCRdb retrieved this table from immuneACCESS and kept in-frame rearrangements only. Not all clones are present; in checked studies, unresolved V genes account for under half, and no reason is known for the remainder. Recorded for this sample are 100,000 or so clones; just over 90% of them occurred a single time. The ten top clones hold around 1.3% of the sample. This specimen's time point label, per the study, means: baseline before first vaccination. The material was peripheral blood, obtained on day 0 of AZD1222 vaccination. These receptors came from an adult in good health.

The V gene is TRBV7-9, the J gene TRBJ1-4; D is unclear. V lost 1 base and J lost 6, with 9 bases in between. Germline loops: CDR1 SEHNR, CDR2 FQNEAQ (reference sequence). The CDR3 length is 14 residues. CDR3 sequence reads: CASSLGPVHEKLFF. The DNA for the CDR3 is TGTGCCAGCAGCTTAGGGCCAGTACATGAAAAACTGTTTTTT.

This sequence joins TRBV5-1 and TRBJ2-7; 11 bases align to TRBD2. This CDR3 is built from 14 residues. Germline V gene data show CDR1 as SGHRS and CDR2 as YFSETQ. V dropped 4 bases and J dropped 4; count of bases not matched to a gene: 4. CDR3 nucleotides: TGCGCCAGCAGCCTTGGGACTAGCGGTTACGAGCAGTACTTC. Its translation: CASSLGTSGYEQYF.

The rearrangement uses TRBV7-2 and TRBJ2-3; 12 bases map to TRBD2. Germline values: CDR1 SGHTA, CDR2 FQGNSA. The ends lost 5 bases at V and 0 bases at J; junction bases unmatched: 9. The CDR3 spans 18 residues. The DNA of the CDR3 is TGTGCCAGCAGCCCTGGACTAGCGGGGAGCCCTAGCACAGATACGCAGTATTTT. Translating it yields CASSPGLAGSPSTDTQYF. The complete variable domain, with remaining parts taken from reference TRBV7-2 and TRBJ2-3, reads GAGVSQSPSNKVTEKGKDVELRCDPISGHTALYWYRQSLGQGLEFLIYFQGNSAPDKSGLPSDRFSAERTGGSVSTLTIQRTQQEDSAVYLCASSPGLAGSPSTDTQYFGPGTRLTVL.

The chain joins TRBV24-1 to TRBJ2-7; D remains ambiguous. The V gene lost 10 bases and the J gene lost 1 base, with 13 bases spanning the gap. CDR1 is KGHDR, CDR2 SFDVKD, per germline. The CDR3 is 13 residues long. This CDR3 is CATASARSYEQYF. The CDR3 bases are TGTGCCACGGCTTCGGCCAGATCCTACGAGCAGTACTTC.

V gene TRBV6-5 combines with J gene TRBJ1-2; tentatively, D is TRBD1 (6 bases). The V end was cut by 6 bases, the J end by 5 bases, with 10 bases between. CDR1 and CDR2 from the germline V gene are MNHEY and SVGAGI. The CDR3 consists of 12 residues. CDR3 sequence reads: CASRQGRYGYTF. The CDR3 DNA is TGTGCCAGCAGACAGGGAAGGTATGGCTACACCTTC.

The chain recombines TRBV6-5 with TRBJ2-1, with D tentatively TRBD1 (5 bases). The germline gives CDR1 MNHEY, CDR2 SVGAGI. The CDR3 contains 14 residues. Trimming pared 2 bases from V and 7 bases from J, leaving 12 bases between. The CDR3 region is CASSYGAARNEQFF. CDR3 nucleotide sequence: TGTGCCAGCAGTTACGGGGCAGCAAGAAATGAGCAGTTCTTC.

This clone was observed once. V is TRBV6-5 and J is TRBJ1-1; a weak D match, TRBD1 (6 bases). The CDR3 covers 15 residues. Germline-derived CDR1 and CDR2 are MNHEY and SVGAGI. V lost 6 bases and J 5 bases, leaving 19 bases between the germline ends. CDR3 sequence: CASSTQYGGRTEAFF. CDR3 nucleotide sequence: TGTGCCAGCAGCACGCAGTATGGGGGCAGGACTGAAGCTTTCTTT.

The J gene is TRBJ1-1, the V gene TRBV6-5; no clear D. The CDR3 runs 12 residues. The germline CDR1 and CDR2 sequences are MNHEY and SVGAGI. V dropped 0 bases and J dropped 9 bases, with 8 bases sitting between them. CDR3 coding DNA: TGTGCCAGCAGTTACTCGGGTGGGCAAGCTTTCTTT. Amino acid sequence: CASSYSGGQAFF.

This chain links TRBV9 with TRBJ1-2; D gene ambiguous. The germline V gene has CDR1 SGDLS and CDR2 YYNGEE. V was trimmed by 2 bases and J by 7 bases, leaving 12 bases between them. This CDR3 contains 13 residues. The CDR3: CASSVPVDGGYTF. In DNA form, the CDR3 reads TGTGCCAGCAGCGTTCCAGTGGATGGTGGCTACACCTTC.

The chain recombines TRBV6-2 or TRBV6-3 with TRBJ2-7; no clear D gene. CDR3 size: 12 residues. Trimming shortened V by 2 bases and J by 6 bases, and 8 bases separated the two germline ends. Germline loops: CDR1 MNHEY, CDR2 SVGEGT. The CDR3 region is CASSYQTTEQYF. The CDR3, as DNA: TGTGCCAGCAGTTACCAAACCACCGAGCAGTACTTC.

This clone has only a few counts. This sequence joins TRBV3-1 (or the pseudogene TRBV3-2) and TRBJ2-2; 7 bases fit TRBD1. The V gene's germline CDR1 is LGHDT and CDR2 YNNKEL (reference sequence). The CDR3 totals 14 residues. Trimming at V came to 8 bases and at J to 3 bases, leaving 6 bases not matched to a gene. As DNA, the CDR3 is TGTGCCAGCGCCCGGGACAGCTACACCGGGGAGCTGTTTTTT. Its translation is CASARDSYTGELFF.

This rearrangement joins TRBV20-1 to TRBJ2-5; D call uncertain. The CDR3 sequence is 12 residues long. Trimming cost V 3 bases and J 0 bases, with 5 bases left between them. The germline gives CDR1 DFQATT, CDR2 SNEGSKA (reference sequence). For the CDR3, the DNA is TGCAGTGCTAGTCAGAACCAAGAGACCCAGTACTTC. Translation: CSASQNQETQYF.

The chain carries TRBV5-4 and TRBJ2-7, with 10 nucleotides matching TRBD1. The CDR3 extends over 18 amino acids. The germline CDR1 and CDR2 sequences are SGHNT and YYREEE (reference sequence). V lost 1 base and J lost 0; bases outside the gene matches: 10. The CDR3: CASSLWKGQGDFSYEQYF. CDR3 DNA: TGTGCCAGCAGCTTGTGGAAAGGACAGGGGGATTTCTCCTACGAGCAGTACTTC.

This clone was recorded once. The CDR3 nucleotides are TGTGCCAGCAGTTACGAGGGGACCAACTACGAGCAGTACTTC. Protein: CASSYEGTNYEQYF. This chain joins TRBV6-2 or TRBV6-3 and TRBJ2-7; D is tentatively TRBD1 or TRBD2 (5 bases each). Germline V CDR1 and CDR2: MNHEY, SVGEGT. The CDR3 spans 14 residues. Trimming shortened V by 2 bases and J by 3 bases, and 11 bases separated the two germline ends.

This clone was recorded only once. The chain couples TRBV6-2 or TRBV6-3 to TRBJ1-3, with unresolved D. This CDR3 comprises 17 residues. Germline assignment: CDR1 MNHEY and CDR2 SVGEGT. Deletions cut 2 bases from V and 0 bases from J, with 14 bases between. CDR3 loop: CASSYAAGFDSGNTIYF. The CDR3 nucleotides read TGTGCCAGCAGTTACGCGGCGGGTTTCGACTCTGGAAACACCATATATTTT.

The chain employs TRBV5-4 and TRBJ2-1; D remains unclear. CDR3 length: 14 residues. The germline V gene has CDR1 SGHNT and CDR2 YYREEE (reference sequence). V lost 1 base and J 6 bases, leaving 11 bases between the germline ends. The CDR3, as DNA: TGTGCCAGCAGCTTGACCGGCAGTGCCAATGAGCAGTTCTTC. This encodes CASSLTGSANEQFF.

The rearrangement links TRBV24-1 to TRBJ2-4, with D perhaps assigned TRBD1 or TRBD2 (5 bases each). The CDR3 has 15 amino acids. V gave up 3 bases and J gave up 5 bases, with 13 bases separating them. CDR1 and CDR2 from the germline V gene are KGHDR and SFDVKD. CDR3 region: CATSDPEGPENIQYF. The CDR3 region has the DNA TGTGCCACCAGTGATCCCGAGGGGCCTGAAAACATTCAGTACTTC.

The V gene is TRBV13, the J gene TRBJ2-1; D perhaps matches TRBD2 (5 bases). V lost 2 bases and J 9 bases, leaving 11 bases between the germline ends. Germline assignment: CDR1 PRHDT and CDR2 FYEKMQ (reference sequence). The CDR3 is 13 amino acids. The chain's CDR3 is CASSLRGLGEQFF. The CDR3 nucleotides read TGTGCCAGCAGCTTACGCGGGTTGGGTGAGCAGTTCTTC.

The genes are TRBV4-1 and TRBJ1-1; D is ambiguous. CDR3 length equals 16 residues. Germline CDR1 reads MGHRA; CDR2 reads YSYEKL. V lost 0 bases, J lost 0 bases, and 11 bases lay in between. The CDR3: CASSQDRPGLNTEAFF. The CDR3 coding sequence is TGCGCCAGCAGCCAAGATCGTCCGGGATTGAACACTGAAGCTTTCTTT.

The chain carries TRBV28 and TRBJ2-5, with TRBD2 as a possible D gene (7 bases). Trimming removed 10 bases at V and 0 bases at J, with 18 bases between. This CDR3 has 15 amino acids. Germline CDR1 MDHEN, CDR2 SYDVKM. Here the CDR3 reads CATKIKGGDQETQYF. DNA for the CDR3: TGTGCCACTAAAATCAAGGGGGGGGACCAAGAGACCCAGTACTTC.

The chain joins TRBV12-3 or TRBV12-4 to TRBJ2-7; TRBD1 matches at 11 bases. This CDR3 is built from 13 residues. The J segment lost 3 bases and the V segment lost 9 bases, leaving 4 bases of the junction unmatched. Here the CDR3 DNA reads TGTGCCAGTGGGGACAGGGGGTACTACGAGCAGTACTTC. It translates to CASGDRGYYEQYF.

Here the CDR3 DNA reads TGTGCCACCAGTGAACGGAGGGGAGGAACAGATACGCAGTATTTT. Translating gives CATSERRGGTDTQYF. The chain couples TRBV24-1 to TRBJ2-3; D is possibly TRBD2 (6 bases). V lost 4 bases to trimming and J lost 3 bases, with 13 bases between them. This CDR3 is 15 amino acids long. The germline gives CDR1 KGHDR, CDR2 SFDVKD.

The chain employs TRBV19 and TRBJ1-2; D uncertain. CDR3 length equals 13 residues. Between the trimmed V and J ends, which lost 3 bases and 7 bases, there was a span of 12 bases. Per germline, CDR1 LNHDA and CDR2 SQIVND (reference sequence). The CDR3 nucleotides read TGTGCCAGTAGTATTAGGAGGGAAACTGGCTACACCTTC. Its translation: CASSIRRETGYTF. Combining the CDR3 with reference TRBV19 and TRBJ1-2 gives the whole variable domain DGGITQSPKYLFRKEGQNVTLSCEQNLNHDAMYWYRQDPGQGLRLIYYSQIVNDFQKGDIAEGYSVSREKKESFPLTVTSAQKNPTAFYLCASSIRRETGYTFGSGTRLTVV.

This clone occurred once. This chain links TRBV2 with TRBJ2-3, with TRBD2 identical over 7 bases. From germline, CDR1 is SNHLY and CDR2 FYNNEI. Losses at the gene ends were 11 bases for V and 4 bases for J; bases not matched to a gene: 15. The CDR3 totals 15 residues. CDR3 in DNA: TGTGCCGCACCCTTGGGGAGGGGATGGGCAGATACGCAGTATTTT. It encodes CAAPLGRGWADTQYF.

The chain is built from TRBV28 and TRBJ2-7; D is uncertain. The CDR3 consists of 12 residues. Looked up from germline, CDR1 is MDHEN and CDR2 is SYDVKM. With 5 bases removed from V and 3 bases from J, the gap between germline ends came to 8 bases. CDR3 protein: CASSRRNYEQYF. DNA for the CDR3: TGTGCCAGCAGTCGTAGAAACTACGAGCAGTACTTC.

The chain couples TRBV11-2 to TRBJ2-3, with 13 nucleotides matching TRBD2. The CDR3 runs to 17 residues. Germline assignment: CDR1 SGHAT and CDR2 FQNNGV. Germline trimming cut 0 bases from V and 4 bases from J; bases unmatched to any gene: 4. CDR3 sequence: CASSLDLTSGGSDTQYF. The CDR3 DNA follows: TGTGCCAGCAGCTTAGATCTGACTAGCGGGGGGTCAGATACGCAGTATTTT.

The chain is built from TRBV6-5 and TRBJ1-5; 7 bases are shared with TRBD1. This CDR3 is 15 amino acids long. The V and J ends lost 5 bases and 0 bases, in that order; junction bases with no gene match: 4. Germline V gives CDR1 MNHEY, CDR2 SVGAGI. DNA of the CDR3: TGTGCCAGCAGTCTGGACAGGTATAGCAATCAGCCCCAGCATTTT. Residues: CASSLDRYSNQPQHF.

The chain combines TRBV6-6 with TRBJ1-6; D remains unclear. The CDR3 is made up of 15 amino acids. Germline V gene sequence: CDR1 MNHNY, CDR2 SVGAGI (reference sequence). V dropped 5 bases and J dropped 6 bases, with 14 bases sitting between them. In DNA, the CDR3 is TGTGCCAGCAGTGACACGGGTGTCGGTAATTCACCCCTCCACTTT. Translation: CASSDTGVGNSPLHF.

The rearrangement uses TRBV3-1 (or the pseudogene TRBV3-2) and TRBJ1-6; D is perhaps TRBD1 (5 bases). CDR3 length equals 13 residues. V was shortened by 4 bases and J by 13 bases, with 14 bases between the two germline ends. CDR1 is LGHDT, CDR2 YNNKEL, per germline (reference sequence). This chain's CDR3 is CASSLRGGAPLHF. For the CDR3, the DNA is TGTGCCAGCAGCCTACGGGGGGGAGCGCCCCTCCACTTT.

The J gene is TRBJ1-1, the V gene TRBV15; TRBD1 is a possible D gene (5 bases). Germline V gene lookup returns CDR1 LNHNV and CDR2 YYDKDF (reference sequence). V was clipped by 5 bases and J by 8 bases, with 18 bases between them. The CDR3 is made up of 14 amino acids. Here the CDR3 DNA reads TGTGCCACCAGCTCTCAGGGAGCTCTAGCCGAAGCTTTCTTT. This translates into CATSSQGALAEAFF.